The entry that follows covers one T cell receptor (beta chain) sequence. CDR1 is ENHRY, CDR2 SYGVKD, per germline. The germline V and J ends were trimmed by 4 bases and 4 bases, with 23 bases remaining between them. This CDR3 has 17 amino acids. Only in-frame clones appear in the TCRdb table, and some are missing; sequencing was by immunoSEQ multiplex PCR. The data contain roughly 71,000 clones, about 94% of them seen just once; the ten biggest clones take up approximately 1.6%. These data belong to a study of T cell changes during pregnancy in multiple sclerosis. The input for sequencing was peripheral blood, taken in the first trimester of pregnancy. The TCR was taken from a female donor in good health, enrolled as a control in a pregnancy study. The rearrangement joins TRBV10-3 to TRBJ2-7, with a possible D match to TRBD2 (7 bases). CDR3 nucleotide sequence: TGTGCCATCAGTGTGCCCAGGGGAGGGAGTGCGGGATACGAGCAGTACTTC. It is translated as CAISVPRGGSAGYEQYF.